The T cell receptor beta chain described here comes from a study of Tregs in tolerant kidney transplant recipients. The CDR3 covers 13 residues. Germline V CDR1 and CDR2: WNHNN, SYGVQD (reference sequence). The V segment lost 11 bases and the J segment 3 bases; nucleotides outside the gene matches: 9. TCRdb's copy holds only in-frame clones and misses some; the assay was immunoSEQ multiplex PCR. In the table there are 69,000 or so clones, less than 90% of which are singletons. The receptor was isolated from a human donor who received a combined kidney and bone marrow transplant. The J gene is TRBJ1-2, the V gene TRBV10-1, with TRBD1 identical over 7 bases. The sequencing here drew on CD4+ T cells from blood, taken before the transplant. The CDR3 DNA follows: TGCGCCTCCGGGCGGCAGGGGGACTATGGCTACACCTTC. Protein: CASGRQGDYGYTF.